This TCR beta chain was obtained from a study of T cell changes during pregnancy in multiple sclerosis (dated by TCRdb to between 2018 and 2021). Context from the whole study: The study looked at changes in the T cell repertoire across pregnancy in women with multiple sclerosis.

The CDR3 contains 12 residues, cysteine and phenylalanine counted. The CDR3 DNA has 36 bases and is translated from base 1. Sequences SGHAT (CDR1) and FQNNGV (CDR2) are obtained from the germline V gene. V and J lose 6 bases and 5 bases, and a span of 10 bases separates them. As to this clone: Which antigen it targets is not known. No base quality information exists; no much larger clone differs at one position.

The library was generated by the immunoSEQ multiplex PCR assay. The source is immuneACCESS, and TCRdb retained only in-frame sequences with V and J called. Part of the clones is not carried over; for the studies checked, unresolved V genes explain less than half of this, and the remainder is unexplained. In this sample the table shows tens of thousands of clones, around 90% of which occur a single time. Under 0.75% of the sample rests with the top ten. The sequence was obtained from a female donor in good health, enrolled as a control in a pregnancy study. The V gene is TRBV11-2 and the J gene is TRBJ2-5; no confident D gene assignment can be made. This material consisted of CD4+ T cells from peripheral blood mononuclear cells, taken in the second trimester of pregnancy. This receptor has the CDR3 CASSLFRETQYF. The sequence in DNA is TGTGCCAGCAGTTTATTCAGGGAGACCCAGTACTTC.